One sample yielded the 10 T cell receptor beta chains listed below, sequenced in a study of blood T cell repertoires in COVID-19. The method was immunoSEQ multiplex PCR; TCRdb's version includes in-frame clones alone and lacks a portion of them. The sample contains 280,000 or so clones, 85% of which appear only once. Material for sequencing was PBMCs or T cells enriched from blood (not recorded which). These receptors all stem from a woman aged 45-65 years who had recovered from COVID-19.

This chain joins TRBV5-6 and TRBJ1-3; 8 nucleotides agree with TRBD1. The CDR3 covers 14 residues. The germline V gene has CDR1 SGHDT and CDR2 YYEEEE. The J segment lost 2 bases and the V segment lost 5 bases, leaving 3 bases of the junction unmatched. In DNA, the CDR3 is TGTGCCAGCAGTCACAGGGGGGCTGGAAACACCATATATTTT. Amino acids: CASSHRGAGNTIYF.

The chain employs TRBV6-5 and TRBJ1-2; 7 nucleotides align to TRBD1. This CDR3 spans 13 amino acids. CDR1 is MNHEY and CDR2 is SVGAGI in the germline V gene. V gave up 6 bases and J gave up 8 bases; unmatched junction bases: 9. The CDR3: CASRDRVLGGYTF. The CDR3 region has the DNA TGTGCCAGCAGAGACAGGGTATTAGGGGGCTACACCTTC.

The chain combines TRBV6-4 with TRBJ1-2; 11 bases map to TRBD1. CDR3 size: 14 residues. Trimming took 6 bases from V and 5 from J; bases not matched to a gene: 5. Per the germline V gene, CDR1 is MRHNA and CDR2 is SNTAGT. The chain's CDR3 is CASRPDRGPYGYTF. DNA of the CDR3: TGTGCCAGCAGACCGGACAGGGGGCCATATGGCTACACCTTC.

The rearrangement joins TRBV7-8 to TRBJ2-7; D is unresolved. This CDR3 comprises 13 residues. Germline CDR1 reads SGHVS; CDR2 reads FQNEAQ. V lost 2 bases, J lost 3 bases, and 8 bases lay in between. CDR3 sequence reads: CASSLYSYYEQYF. CDR3 DNA: TGTGCCAGCAGCTTATACAGTTACTACGAGCAGTACTTC. Combining the CDR3 with reference TRBV7-8 and TRBJ2-7 gives the whole variable domain GAGVSQSPRYKVAKRGQDVALRCDPISGHVSLFWYQQALGQGPEFLTYFQNEAQLDKSGLPSDRFFAERPEGSVSTLKIQRTQQEDSAVYLCASSLYSYYEQYFGPGTRLTVT.

The J gene is TRBJ1-1, the V gene TRBV5-1; TRBD1 might be the D (6 bases). From germline, CDR1 is SGHRS and CDR2 YFSETQ. V was cut by 2 bases and J by 0 bases, with 14 bases left in between. The CDR3 covers 16 residues. DNA of the CDR3: TGCGCCAGCAGCTTCCGTGGGGGCGAGATGAACACTGAAGCTTTCTTT. This translates into CASSFRGGEMNTEAFF. Full variable domain (outside the CDR3, taken from reference TRBV5-1 and TRBJ1-1): KAGVTQTPRYLIKTRGQQVTLSCSPISGHRSVSWYQQTPGQGLQFLFEYFSETQRNKGNFPGRFSGRQFSNSRSEMNVSTLELGDSALYLCASSFRGGEMNTEAFFGQGTRLTVV.

This sequence joins TRBV13 and TRBJ1-4, with D uncertain. The CDR3 loop spans 14 amino acids. The ends were cut back, 3 bases at V and 3 bases at J, with 8 bases in the middle. Germline V lookup: CDR1 PRHDT, CDR2 FYEKMQ (reference sequence). CDR3 bases: TGTGCCAGCAGCTTCGACGGAGCTAATGAAAAACTGTTTTTT. Translating gives CASSFDGANEKLFF.

The chain combines TRBV11-2 with TRBJ1-1; 9 bases fit TRBD1. J was trimmed by 4 bases and V by 4 bases; bases with no gene match: 7. Germline V gene sequence: CDR1 SGHAT, CDR2 FQNNGV. The CDR3 contains 15 residues. The CDR3 protein is CASSSRGQGTTEAFF. CDR3 sequence (DNA): TGTGCCAGCAGCTCAAGGGGACAGGGAACCACTGAAGCTTTCTTT.

This clone was counted once. The genes are TRBV2 and TRBJ1-1; 7 nucleotides agree with TRBD1. J lost 1 base, V lost 2 bases, and 1 base had no gene match. Germline lookup yields CDR1 SNHLY and CDR2 FYNNEI. This CDR3 is 14 amino acids long. CDR3 bases: TGTGCCAGCAGTGAACGGACAGGGAACACTGAAGCTTTCTTT. Residues: CASSERTGNTEAFF.

This clone was found once. The rearrangement uses TRBV10-1 and TRBJ1-4; the D is unclear. Germline CDR1 WNHNN, CDR2 SYGVQD (reference sequence). V lost 3 bases and J 2 bases, leaving 7 bases between the germline ends. The CDR3 has 14 amino acids. In DNA, the CDR3 is TGCGCCAGCAGTGAACGCGGGACTAATGAAAAACTGTTTTTT. The encoded protein is CASSERGTNEKLFF.

This sequence joins TRBV7-7 and TRBJ2-3; TRBD1 matches at 9 bases. J gave up 3 bases and V 3 bases, and 4 bases lay outside the gene matches. CDR1 is SSHAT and CDR2 is FNYEAQ in the germline V gene (reference sequence). The CDR3 sequence is 15 residues long. CDR3 DNA: TGTGCCAGCAGCTTGGGACAGGGAATAACAGATACGCAGTATTTT. This sequence encodes CASSLGQGITDTQYF.